The 25 T cell receptor beta chains below all came from one sample that was sequenced in a study of shared clonotypes between healthy human individuals. TCRdb's copy holds only in-frame clones and misses some; the assay was immunoSEQ multiplex PCR. The sample carries 2,500,000 or so clones, 85% to 95% recorded once. Material: naive CD4+ T cells from PBMCs. Subset given: CD45RA+ positively selected. All receptors derive from a man between 18 and 29 years old in good health. Some clones in this sample may be carry-over from other donors' samples.

The DNA for the CDR3 is TGTGCCAGCAGCCTGGCCTTAGGGCAGTTCTTC. Translation: CASSLALGQFF. The V call is TRBV28, the J call TRBJ2-1; D gene uncertain. Germline assignment: CDR1 MDHEN and CDR2 SYDVKM. Trimming took off 6 bases at V and 12 bases at J, with 12 bases between the two ends. The CDR3 runs to 11 residues.

The gene calls are TRBV7-8 and TRBJ2-1, with D tentatively TRBD1 (5 bases). Between the trimmed V and J ends, which lost 2 bases and 9 bases, there was a span of 8 bases. This CDR3 has 12 residues. Germline V CDR1 and CDR2: SGHVS, FQNEAQ. CDR3 loop: CASSLLQGEQFF. The CDR3 nucleotides read TGTGCCAGCAGCTTATTGCAGGGTGAGCAGTTCTTC.

This chain links TRBV14 with TRBJ2-1; 10 nucleotides align to TRBD1. The CDR3 sequence is 18 residues long. Trimming at V came to 0 bases and at J to 3 bases, leaving 8 bases not matched to a gene. Germline CDR1 is SGHDN and CDR2 is FVKESK. CDR3 protein: CASSQEAGTGAIYNEQFF. The CDR3 DNA follows: TGTGCCAGCAGCCAAGAAGCCGGGACAGGGGCTATCTACAATGAGCAGTTCTTC.

V is TRBV5-6 and J is TRBJ2-3; 7 nucleotides line up with TRBD2. Unmatched junction bases numbered 10, after V lost 1 base and J lost 5 bases. Per the germline V gene, CDR1 is SGHDT and CDR2 is YYEEEE. The CDR3 totals 16 residues. The CDR3 sequence is CASSLIAGAVGDTQYF. The CDR3 coding sequence is TGTGCCAGCAGCTTGATCGCGGGAGCGGTTGGAGATACGCAGTATTTT.

This chain links TRBV19 with TRBJ2-5, with D perhaps matching TRBD1 (5 bases). Per germline, CDR1 LNHDA and CDR2 SQIVND (reference sequence). This CDR3 region has 14 residues. Trimming cost V 4 bases and J 0 bases, with 9 bases left between them. DNA of the CDR3: TGTGCCAGTAGTACCAGGGTACACCAAGAGACCCAGTACTTC. It is translated as CASSTRVHQETQYF.

The rearrangement links TRBV6-1 to TRBJ2-5; 10 bases are shared with TRBD1. This CDR3 has 14 residues. CDR1 and CDR2 from the germline V gene are MNHNS and SASEGT. The J segment lost 3 bases and the V segment lost 7 bases, leaving 5 bases of the junction unmatched. CDR3 region: CASIWTGGEETQYF. The DNA of the CDR3 is TGTGCCAGCATATGGACAGGGGGAGAAGAGACCCAGTACTTC.

This clone turned up a few times. J is TRBJ2-5 and V is TRBV7-2; TRBD2 matches at 9 bases. This CDR3 comprises 18 residues. Germline CDR1 SGHTA, CDR2 FQGNSA. The junction had 16 bases not matched to a gene; V was cut back by 1 base and J by 7 bases. CDR3 DNA: TGTGCCAGCAGCTTAGGAGGTAGCGGGAGAATTCGGGCGGGGACCCAGTACTTC. Translating it yields CASSLGGSGRIRAGTQYF. The full variable domain, rest sourced from reference TRBV7-2 and TRBJ2-5, is GAGVSQSPSNKVTEKGKDVELRCDPISGHTALYWYRQSLGQGLEFLIYFQGNSAPDKSGLPSDRFSAERTGGSVSTLTIQRTQQEDSAVYLCASSLGGSGRIRAGTQYFGPGTRLLVL.

The chain is built from TRBV19 and TRBJ1-2; D is possibly TRBD1 (6 bases). The germline CDR1 and CDR2 sequences are LNHDA and SQIVND (reference sequence). The CDR3 has 14 residues. Trimming left V 5 bases short and J 5 bases short, with 15 bases between. As DNA, the CDR3 is TGTGCCAGTAGTGTCAGGGGTTCGGCTTATGGCTACACCTTC. This encodes CASSVRGSAYGYTF.

This clone was counted once. The chain has TRBV6-5 and TRBJ2-7; tentative D call: TRBD2 (5 bases). This CDR3 is 15 amino acids long. The germline V and J ends were trimmed by 6 bases and 2 bases, with 17 bases remaining between them. Germline V gene data show CDR1 as MNHEY and CDR2 as SVGAGI. This CDR3 is CASREGAGSPYEQYF. The CDR3 DNA follows: TGTGCCAGCAGAGAGGGCGCGGGTTCGCCCTACGAGCAGTACTTC.

The chain links TRBV6-5 to TRBJ1-1, with D possibly being TRBD1 (5 bases). The V end was cut by 2 bases, the J end by 5 bases, with 18 bases between. The germline V gene has CDR1 MNHEY and CDR2 SVGAGI. This CDR3 has 16 residues. The CDR3 bases are TGTGCCAGCAGTTACAGTTCGGTAGCCGGGGGGACTGAAGCTTTCTTT. Encoded protein: CASSYSSVAGGTEAFF.

About this clone itself: Other DNA sequences from this sample encode an identical CDR3 as well. This sequence joins TRBV11-3 and TRBJ2-3; no clear D gene. Germline V CDR1 and CDR2: SGHNT, YENEEA. The CDR3 loop spans 12 amino acids. Trimming left V 3 bases short and J 3 bases short, with 4 bases between. CDR3 loop: CASSFTTDTQYF. The CDR3 region has the DNA TGTGCCAGCAGCTTCACTACAGATACGCAGTATTTT.

The gene calls are TRBV28 and TRBJ2-7; D may be TRBD1 (5 bases). Germline-derived CDR1 and CDR2 are MDHEN and SYDVKM. The length of the CDR3 is 15 residues. Trimming took 1 base from V and 9 from J, leaving 19 bases between them. CDR3 in DNA: TGTGCCAGCAGTTTATCAGGGAATCCAGTGTTGGGGCAGTACTTC. This encodes CASSLSGNPVLGQYF. Using reference TRBV28 and TRBJ2-7 for the parts outside the CDR3, the full variable domain is DVKVTQSSRYLVKRTGEKVFLECVQDMDHENMFWYRQDPGLGLRLIYFSYDVKMKEKGDIPEGYSVSREKKERFSLILESASTNQTSMYLCASSLSGNPVLGQYFGPGTRLTVT.

This rearrangement joins TRBV11-1 to TRBJ2-7; D uncertain. The germline V gene has CDR1 SGHAT and CDR2 FQDESV (reference sequence). CDR3 size: 13 residues. Deletions cut 4 bases from V and 7 bases from J, with 14 bases between. The CDR3: CASSSRLMGEQYF. In DNA, the CDR3 is TGTGCCAGCAGCTCCAGGTTAATGGGGGAGCAGTACTTC. The entire variable domain, with the rest obtained from reference TRBV11-1 and TRBJ2-7, is as follows: EAEVAQSPRYKITEKSQAVAFWCDPISGHATLYWYRQILGQGPELLVQFQDESVVDDSQLPKDRFSAERLKGVDSTLKIQPAELGDSAMYLCASSSRLMGEQYFGPGTRLTVT.

This sequence joins TRBV9 and TRBJ2-2; the match to TRBD2 covers 7 bases. This CDR3 contains 16 residues. Germline CDR1 SGDLS, CDR2 YYNGEE. V was clipped by 0 bases and J by 1 base; unmatched bases: 3. This CDR3 is CASSVGSGKNTGELFF. CDR3 sequence (DNA): TGTGCCAGCAGCGTAGGGAGCGGGAAGAACACCGGGGAGCTGTTTTTT.

This chain uses TRBV7-3 with TRBJ2-7; TRBD2 matches at 8 bases. There are 12 residues in the CDR3. The ends lost 5 bases at V and 6 bases at J; junction bases unmatched: 3. Germline loops: CDR1 SGHTA, CDR2 FQGTGA. CDR3 region: CASSPGGVEQYF. In DNA, the CDR3 is TGTGCCAGCAGCCCCGGGGGGGTCGAGCAGTACTTC. Using reference TRBV7-3 and TRBJ2-7 for the parts outside the CDR3, the full variable domain is GAGVSQTPSNKVTEKGKYVELRCDPISGHTALYWYRQSLGQGPEFLIYFQGTGAADDSGLPNDRFFAVRPEGSVSTLKIQRTERGDSAVYLCASSPGGVEQYFGPGTRLTVT.

The rearrangement joins TRBV7-2 to TRBJ2-1; D ambiguous. Deletions cut 6 bases from V and 2 bases from J, with 8 bases between. The CDR3 spans 13 residues. The V gene's germline CDR1 is SGHTA and CDR2 FQGNSA. CDR3 sequence reads: CASRNVAYNEQFF. In DNA form, the CDR3 reads TGTGCCAGCAGAAACGTAGCCTACAATGAGCAGTTCTTC.

The chain recombines TRBV13 with TRBJ1-6, with TRBD1 as a possible D gene (6 bases). With 5 bases removed from V and 9 bases from J, the gap between germline ends came to 26 bases. The CDR3 length is 18 residues. Germline V gives CDR1 PRHDT, CDR2 FYEKMQ (reference sequence). The CDR3 nucleotides read TGTGCCAGCAGCACCAATCGGGGTTCGACAGGCCTAGCTTCACCCCTCCACTTT. Translated, it gives CASSTNRGSTGLASPLHF.

This chain links TRBV28 with TRBJ2-1; TRBD2 matches 10 bases. V lost 2 bases to trimming and J lost 8 bases; unmatched junction nucleotides: 3. Germline-derived CDR1 and CDR2 are MDHEN and SYDVKM. This CDR3 region has 14 residues. The CDR3 coding sequence is TGTGCCAGCAGTTTAGGGCTAGCGGGGGATGAGCAGTTCTTC. Translated: CASSLGLAGDEQFF.

Remarks on this clone: One end of the junction varies from germline; a read error may be responsible. The chain is built from TRBV6-1 and TRBJ1-1; D is uncertain. The CDR3 has 11 residues. Germline V gene data show CDR1 as MNHNS and CDR2 as SASEGT. The CDR3 sequence: CATKLGSHPIF. CDR3 sequence (DNA): TGTGCCACCAAGTTAGGTAGCCATCCGATTTTT.

V gene TRBV30 combines with J gene TRBJ1-4; D is unclear. There are 13 residues in the CDR3. V gave up 0 bases and J gave up 8 bases, with 10 bases separating them. The V gene's germline CDR1 is GTSNPN and CDR2 SVGIG (reference sequence). The CDR3: CAWSVLNREKLFF. The CDR3 DNA reads as TGTGCCTGGAGTGTACTTAACCGGGAAAAACTGTTTTTT.

The DNA for the CDR3 is TGCGCCAGCAGCCAAGGCGACAGAAGGACCGGGGAGCTGTTTTTT. As protein: CASSQGDRRTGELFF. This sequence joins TRBV4-1 and TRBJ2-2; D possibly corresponds to TRBD1 (5 bases). V was clipped by 1 base and J by 5 bases, with 11 bases between them. The CDR3 is 15 amino acids. Germline V CDR1 and CDR2: MGHRA, YSYEKL.

The V gene is TRBV7-9, the J gene TRBJ1-5; D possibly corresponds to TRBD1 (5 bases). Trimming shortened V by 1 base and J by 3 bases, and 16 bases separated the two germline ends. CDR3 length equals 17 residues. Germline V CDR1 and CDR2: SEHNR, FQNEAQ (reference sequence). DNA of the CDR3: TGTGCCAGCAGCTTAGTCATTTCCTCAGGGATCAATCAGCCCCAGCATTTT. Its protein is CASSLVISSGINQPQHF.

The chain combines TRBV19 with TRBJ2-1; 9 bases fit TRBD2. This CDR3 has 17 residues. The V gene's germline CDR1 is LNHDA and CDR2 SQIVND (reference sequence). Trimming removed 4 bases from V and 3 bases from J; junction bases left unmatched: 10. CDR3 in amino acids: CASSTQSGLAVYNEQFF. CDR3 nucleotides: TGTGCCAGTAGTACCCAATCGGGACTAGCAGTCTACAATGAGCAGTTCTTC.

This sequence joins TRBV2 and TRBJ1-4, with a tentative D call TRBD1 (5 bases). V lost 11 bases and J 0 bases, leaving 13 bases between the germline ends. Germline V lookup: CDR1 SNHLY, CDR2 FYNNEI. The CDR3 is made up of 14 amino acids. Here the CDR3 DNA reads TGTGCCGGAAAGACAGTCTCAACTAATGAAAAACTGTTTTTT. Translated, it gives CAGKTVSTNEKLFF.

This chain uses TRBV4-1 with TRBJ2-2; no reliable D call. Looked up from germline, CDR1 is MGHRA and CDR2 is YSYEKL. The CDR3 covers 16 residues. Trimming shortened V by 5 bases and J by 0 bases, and 13 bases separated the two germline ends. The CDR3 loop reads CASSKRAGPNTGELFF. The CDR3 nucleotides are TGCGCCAGCAGCAAACGGGCAGGACCGAACACCGGGGAGCTGTTTTTT.